The source of this T cell receptor beta chain is a study of T cells in Graves' hyperthyroidism and ophthalmopathy. Notes on the study in general: Blood also contained most expanded thyroid clonotypes above 0.001. Stable hyperthyroidism and ophthalmopathy were separated using 13 V-J signatures.

Concerning this clonotype itself: Its antigen is as yet unknown.

Clinical Activity Scores of at least 3, NOSPECS grades of at least 4 and durations under 3 months characterized ophthalmopathy patients. Researchers barred patients who had uncontrolled infection, other autoimmune disease, pregnancy or lactation. The CDR3 is 14 amino acids. CDR1 SGHRS and CDR2 YFSETQ come from the germline V gene. The germline V and J ends were trimmed by 0 bases and 1 base, with 5 bases remaining between them. The investigators amplified TCR beta CDR3 regions from RNA transcripts. The HTBI primer set drove a first-round RT-PCR of the TCR CDR3. TCRdb used MiXCR to reprocess the multiplex PCR reads, holding one entry per CDR3 protein. The sample yields roughly 600,000 distinct CDR3 sequences, approximately 15% seen once.

This TCR was recovered from a woman in her 50s with Graves' ophthalmopathy. V and J are TRBV5-1 and TRBJ1-3; no definite D call. Sequencing was performed on blood. The CDR3 sequence is CASSLGESGNTIYF. Here the CDR3 DNA reads TGCGCCAGCAGCTTGGGAGAGTCTGGAAACACCATATATTTT.